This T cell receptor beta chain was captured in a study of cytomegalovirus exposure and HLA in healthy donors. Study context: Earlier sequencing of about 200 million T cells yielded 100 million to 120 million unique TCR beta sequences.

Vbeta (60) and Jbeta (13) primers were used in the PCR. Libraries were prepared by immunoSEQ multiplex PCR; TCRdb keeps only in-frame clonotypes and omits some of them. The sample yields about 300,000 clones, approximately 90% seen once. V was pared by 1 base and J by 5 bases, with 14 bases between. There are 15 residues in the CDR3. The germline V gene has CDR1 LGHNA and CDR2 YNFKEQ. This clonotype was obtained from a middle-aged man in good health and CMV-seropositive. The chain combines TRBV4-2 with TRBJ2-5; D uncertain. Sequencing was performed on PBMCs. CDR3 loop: CASSQAFYPEETQYF. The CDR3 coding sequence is TGTGCCAGCAGCCAAGCTTTCTACCCGGAGGAGACCCAGTACTTC.